What follows are 11 T cell receptor beta chains derived from one specimen sequenced in a study of beta chain features in type 1 diabetes. What was sequenced were expressed TCRB transcripts, since all of the isolated RNA had been reverse transcribed. Assay: immunoSEQ multiplex PCR; the TCRdb copy retains only in-frame clones and omits some. The sample records just over 600,000 clones, less than 20% being singletons. Sequencing was carried out using naive CD4+ T cells from blood. These receptor sequences come from a man between 18 and 29 years old in good health.

The CDR3 bases are TGTGCCTGGGGACAGGGAAGTCAGCCCCAGCATTTT. Its protein is CAWGQGSQPQHF. V is TRBV30 and J is TRBJ1-5, with TRBD1 identical over 8 bases. The CDR3 totals 12 residues. CDR1 is GTSNPN and CDR2 is SVGIG in the germline V gene (reference sequence). V lost 5 bases to trimming and J lost 6 bases; unmatched junction nucleotides: 3.

This clone was detected only a few times. The V and J genes are TRBV20-1 and TRBJ2-5; D is unclear. CDR1 is DFQATT and CDR2 is SNEGSKA in the germline V gene (reference sequence). The ends were cut back, 4 bases at V and 5 bases at J, with 5 bases in the middle. The CDR3 has 10 amino acids. The CDR3 DNA reads as TGCAGTGCTATTTTGGAGACCCAGTACTTC. It yields the protein CSAILETQYF.

V gene TRBV5-6 combines with J gene TRBJ1-1; 7 bases agree with TRBD1. Germline CDR1 SGHDT, CDR2 YYEEEE. Trimming removed 2 bases from V and 5 bases from J; junction bases left unmatched: 6. The CDR3 is made up of 14 amino acids. CDR3 in DNA: TGTGCCAGCAGCTTTCGACAGGGCGAGACTGAAGCTTTCTTT. It is translated as CASSFRQGETEAFF.

This clone appeared a few times. The rearrangement links TRBV7-3 to TRBJ2-5, with TRBD2 matching over 10 bases. Germline CDR1 and CDR2: SGHTA and FQGTGA. CDR3 length: 15 residues. Losses at the gene ends were 5 bases for V and 3 bases for J; bases not matched to a gene: 6. CDR3 sequence reads: CASSPYGLAEETQYF. The CDR3 nucleotides are TGTGCCAGCAGCCCCTACGGACTAGCGGAAGAGACCCAGTACTTC.

The chain couples TRBV28 to TRBJ1-3; a weak D match, TRBD1 (5 bases). Between the trimmed V and J ends, which lost 1 base and 1 base, there was a span of 14 bases. The CDR3 has 17 amino acids. Germline assignment: CDR1 MDHEN and CDR2 SYDVKM. CDR3 DNA sequence: TGTGCCAGCAGTTTATTGGGTCTGGGGGGATCTGGAAACACCATATATTTT. Amino acids: CASSLLGLGGSGNTIYF.

This clone was seen a few times. The same CDR3 can be traced to other DNA sequences in this sample. The J gene is TRBJ1-1, the V gene TRBV9, with a tentative D call TRBD1 (5 bases). This CDR3 comprises 14 residues. From germline, CDR1 is SGDLS and CDR2 YYNGEE. V lost 0 bases and J 2 bases, leaving 8 bases between the germline ends. This CDR3 reads CASSVVGGNTEAFF. The CDR3 DNA reads TGTGCCAGCAGCGTAGTGGGGGGAAACACTGAAGCTTTCTTT.

The gene calls are TRBV7-9 and TRBJ2-3, with 9 bases aligning to TRBD2. Germline lookup yields CDR1 SEHNR and CDR2 FQNEAQ (reference sequence). The CDR3 is made up of 16 amino acids. Unmatched junction bases numbered 3, after V lost 2 bases and J lost 0 bases. CDR3 residues: CASSLLAGGSTDTQYF. The CDR3, as DNA: TGTGCCAGCAGCTTACTGGCGGGAGGGAGCACAGATACGCAGTATTTT. Full variable domain (rest looked up from reference TRBV7-9 and TRBJ2-3): DTGVSQNPRHKITKRGQNVTFRCDPISEHNRLYWYRQTLGQGPEFLTYFQNEAQLEKSRLLSDRFSAERPKGSFSTLEIQRTEQGDSAMYLCASSLLAGGSTDTQYFGPGTRLTVL.

This chain uses TRBV7-2 with TRBJ2-7; tentative D call: TRBD2 (6 bases). In germline, CDR1 is SGHTA, CDR2 FQGNSA. The CDR3 is 15 residues long. Trimming cost V 6 bases and J 1 base, with 16 bases left between them. CDR3 sequence reads: CASRPRGGISYEQYF. DNA for the CDR3: TGTGCCAGCAGGCCTCGGGGCGGGATTTCCTACGAGCAGTACTTC.

The chain carries TRBV27 and TRBJ2-7; D call uncertain. This CDR3 has 13 amino acids. Trimming pared 5 bases from V and 1 base from J, leaving 9 bases between. The germline gives CDR1 MNHEY, CDR2 SMNVEV (reference sequence). The CDR3 nucleotides read TGTGCCAGCAGTGGGTCCCTGTCCTACGAGCAGTACTTC. As protein: CASSGSLSYEQYF.

This clone was observed a few times. V gene TRBV3-1 (or the pseudogene TRBV3-2) combines with J gene TRBJ1-6, with unresolved D. The CDR3 is 9 residues long. Per germline, CDR1 LGHDT and CDR2 YNNKEL (reference sequence). V lost 8 bases to trimming and J lost 14 bases, with 7 bases between them. This CDR3 is CASGVTLHF. For the CDR3, the DNA is TGTGCCAGCGGCGTCACCCTCCACTTT.

This chain joins TRBV7-2 and TRBJ2-3; 7 bases match TRBD2. This CDR3 is 17 amino acids long. The V gene end was trimmed by 1 base and the J gene end by 2 bases; junction bases not matched to a gene: 9. CDR1 SGHTA and CDR2 FQGNSA come from the germline V gene. This CDR3 is CASSLGAGGGLTDTQYF. As DNA, the CDR3 is TGTGCCAGCAGCTTAGGAGCCGGGGGAGGGCTCACAGATACGCAGTATTTT.